These T cell receptor beta chains were read from a single sample in a study of T cell changes during pregnancy in multiple sclerosis. Here immunoSEQ multiplex PCR was the method, and the copy in TCRdb shows in-frame clones only, minus some. The top ten hold 7.5% of the sample, which has about 21,000 clones, about 88% seen once. The sample here was CD8+ T cells from peripheral blood mononuclear cells, taken in the second trimester of pregnancy. These receptors were taken from a female donor in good health, enrolled as a control in a pregnancy study. Both conserved end residues are trimmed from each CDR3. The order of the fields is CDR3 protein, V gene, clone size. Not every row has a clone size; where given, it reads once, few, many or a size class.

CDR3aa: ASSPRVSSGANVLT
v_gene: TRBV6-4
abundance: -

CDR3aa: ASSLYRRGAGELF
v_gene: TRBV27
abundance: -

CDR3aa: ATSRDRQGVDEQF
v_gene: TRBV15
abundance: -

CDR3aa: ASSGRGVLSYEQY
v_gene: TRBV7-8
abundance: -

CDR3aa: ASREQGVTEAF
v_gene: TRBV9
abundance: -

CDR3aa: ASSLGGVPYEQY
v_gene: TRBV27
abundance: -

CDR3aa: ASRVSRGRNQPQH
v_gene: TRBV6-1
abundance: -

CDR3aa: ASSQGQGRYEQY
v_gene: TRBV16
abundance: -

CDR3aa: ASSSDRSYEQY
v_gene: TRBV7-9
abundance: once

CDR3aa: ASSPSRTGSYEQY
v_gene: TRBV7-9
abundance: -

CDR3aa: ASSYLFPGQGYEQY
v_gene: TRBV6-5
abundance: -

CDR3aa: ATAGGVSYEQY
v_gene: TRBV2
abundance: -

CDR3aa: ASDGQGAGGYT
v_gene: TRBV9
abundance: -

CDR3aa: ASSGQTDAYEQY
v_gene: TRBV27
abundance: -

CDR3aa: ASSEARAGLNEQF
v_gene: TRBV7-9
abundance: -

CDR3aa: ASSQGTARTDTQY
v_gene: TRBV5-6
abundance: -

CDR3aa: ASSLTVGGGINQPQH
v_gene: TRBV5-8
abundance: -

CDR3aa: ASSSPWTGGEQTQY
v_gene: TRBV27
abundance: -

CDR3aa: SARDYSYT
v_gene: TRBV20-1
abundance: -

CDR3aa: ASTLVETEAF
v_gene: TRBV27
abundance: -

CDR3aa: ASSVSQGLAINEQF
v_gene: TRBV7-9
abundance: -

CDR3aa: ASSSGTNYEQY
v_gene: TRBV4-1
abundance: -

CDR3aa: AWILEGTQY
v_gene: TRBV30
abundance: once

CDR3aa: ASSLFSGGGTDTQY
v_gene: TRBV27
abundance: -

CDR3aa: ASSSSYHEQY
v_gene: TRBV27
abundance: -

CDR3aa: ASSLGQGMNTEAF
v_gene: TRBV7-9
abundance: -

CDR3aa: ASSARTGNIANYGYT
v_gene: TRBV9
abundance: once

CDR3aa: AWSLAGVITDTQY
v_gene: TRBV30
abundance: -

CDR3aa: ASSYDWTGTSYEQY
v_gene: TRBV6-5
abundance: medium-sized

CDR3aa: ASSELLAGGQETQY
v_gene: TRBV6-1
abundance: -

CDR3aa: ASSLDEGPILLQPQH
v_gene: TRBV7-9
abundance: -

CDR3aa: ASSSGETSTDTQY
v_gene: TRBV7-6
abundance: -

CDR3aa: ASSELLAGGTDTQY
v_gene: TRBV10-1
abundance: -

CDR3aa: ASSLQGATDTQY
v_gene: TRBV5-4
abundance: -